This T cell receptor beta chain was sequenced in a study of T cells in localized non-small cell lung cancer (dated by TCRdb to between 2020 and 2021). A note on the overall study: The study examined T cell repertoires in approximately 240 patients with early-stage NSCLC and compared tumors with uninvolved tumor-adjacent lungs. All 250 or so NSCLC patients in the cohort were treatment-naive and had localized lung tumors that were resected. The mean age of the NSCLC patients was roughly 63 years, with 120 to 150 men and 95 to 110 women.

At diagnosis, peripheral blood, uninvolved tumor-adjacent lung and tumor were collected and stored as a combination of fresh-frozen and FFPE material. This clone was picked up a small number of times. Its antigen target is currently unknown. No much larger clonotype is one base removed from it; base qualities were not supplied. The immunoSEQ Assay was used to sequence TCR beta CDR3 regions from DNA. On the authors' methods: To compute T cell density, TCR beta template counts were normalized to usable DNA, which was estimated by amplifying housekeeping genes. The preseqR package was used to estimate richness by extrapolating to 400,000 templates for PBMC samples and to 120,000 templates for tissue samples. Clonality was taken to be one minus Pielou's evenness. Tissue-enriched TCRs were identified through differential abundance testing performed on productive amino-acid clonotypes, with a minimum total count of 5 and an alpha of 0.1. The Jaccard Index and the Morisita Overlap Index were used to measure repertoire overlap between compartments. GLIPH grouped TCR beta CDR3s together with public tetramer-defined viral CDR3s, and a viral motif had to include at least three viral sequences and show V-gene enrichment. TCRdb retrieved this table from immuneACCESS and kept in-frame rearrangements only. Not all clones are present; in checked studies, unresolved V genes account for under half, and no reason is known for the remainder. That table furnishes V, J and clone size, whereas the DNA furnished D and trimming. The sample profile shows 2,500 to 3,000 clones; 15% to 25% of them were found once. The ten most abundant clones make up 24% of the sample.

Trimming removed 5 bases from V and 1 base from J; the gene matches leave 11 bases unexplained. The CDR1 and CDR2 encoded by the germline V gene are SGHNT and YENEEA. The CDR3 covers 19 residues, taking in both the cysteine and the phenylalanine. The read is trimmed to its CDR3 DNA, 57 bases read in frame from base 1. Paper-wide results and their limitations: Uninvolved tumor-adjacent lung showed the highest T cell clonality, higher than tumor, which suggests more focused antigenic responses in the uninvolved tumor-adjacent lung. Longer overall survival was associated with higher T cell density in blood, whereas shorter survival was associated with higher clonality in adjacent lung. A median of 57 of the top 100 tumor clones were detected in paired uninvolved adjacent lung, and some 28 of these tumor clones were also found among the top 100 clones of the paired uninvolved adjacent lung. Because multi-region sequencing of the tumors was not done, intratumor heterogeneity could not be ruled out. Because of the exploratory design, TCR variables were selected using unadjusted p-values without false-discovery rate correction.

In this chain, TRBV11-3 is recombined with TRBJ2-6; 10 central nucleotides agree with TRBD1. This sequence was found in a male donor older than 55 with stage II squamous cell lung carcinoma. The sequenced sample was lung tumor tissue, obtained before any cancer treatment. The CDR3 region reads CASSLQTGGHFSGANVLTF. The bases are TGTGCCAGCAGCCTCCAGACAGGGGGCCATTTTTCTGGGGCCAACGTCCTGACTTTC.